The clone carrying this T cell receptor beta chain was seen many times. Purified naive CD4+ T cells were depleted of CD25+ Tregs. This CDR3 has 13 amino acids. The V gene lost 3 bases and the J gene lost 6 bases, with 9 bases spanning the gap. Each CDR3 protein gets one entry after TCRdb re-called the 5' RACE reads with MiXCR. The data show some 60,000 distinct CDR3 sequences, nearly 30% seen once. Sequencing input: tumor-infiltrating naive CD4+ T cells sorted from the breast tumor. Sample subset: naive CD4+ T cells, CD4+CD45RA+CD25-. This sequence joins TRBV12-3 or TRBV12-4 and TRBJ1-5; possible D gene TRBD1, 6 bases. The sequence derives from a female donor with breast cancer. The CDR3 nucleotides are TGTGCCAGCAGTTTTGGGGGCGGTCAGCCCCAGCATTTT. Protein: CASSFGGGQPQHF.